Each of the 28 T cell receptor beta chains below was sequenced from the same sample in a study of blood T cell repertoires in COVID-19. Only in-frame clones appear in the TCRdb table, and some are missing; sequencing was by immunoSEQ multiplex PCR. This sample has about 75,000 clones, with approximately 90% found just once. Sequencing was performed on peripheral blood. All receptors derive from a human donor in a cohort sampled during active COVID-19.

The gene calls are TRBV7-2 and TRBJ2-3; D remains unclear. The V gene's germline CDR1 is SGHTA and CDR2 FQGNSA. V was pared by 2 bases and J by 4 bases, with 10 bases between. The CDR3 totals 14 residues. CDR3 protein: CASSLRLGPDTQYF. The CDR3 DNA is TGTGCCAGCAGCTTACGTCTAGGCCCAGATACGCAGTATTTT.

This clone was seen just once. The V and J genes are TRBV2 and TRBJ2-3; D is possibly TRBD1 (6 bases). Trimming took 9 bases from V and 3 from J, leaving 13 bases between them. CDR1 is SNHLY, CDR2 FYNNEI, per germline. This CDR3 spans 13 amino acids. This CDR3 reads CASGGRQTDTQYF. The CDR3 DNA is TGTGCCAGTGGGGGCCGACAGACAGATACGCAGTATTTT.

The V call is TRBV15, the J call TRBJ1-1; D ambiguous. CDR3 length: 13 amino acids. Between the trimmed V and J ends, which lost 3 bases and 2 bases, there was a span of 7 bases. Germline V gives CDR1 LNHNV, CDR2 YYDKDF (reference sequence). The CDR3 coding sequence is TGTGCCACCAGCAGGAACAGCAACACTGAAGCTTTCTTT. Its protein is CATSRNSNTEAFF. The whole variable domain, filled in from reference TRBV15 and TRBJ1-1, reads DAMVIQNPRYQVTQFGKPVTLSCSQTLNHNVMYWYQQKSSQAPKLLFHYYDKDFNNEADTPDNFQSRRPNTSFCFLDIRSPGLGDTAMYLCATSRNSNTEAFFGQGTRLTVV.

This clone was found once. CDR3 sequence: CASRRTGGAYEQYF. The CDR3 region has the DNA TGTGCCAGCAGACGAACAGGGGGCGCGTACGAGCAGTACTTC. This chain uses TRBV6-5 with TRBJ2-7; 9 nucleotides align to TRBD1. Germline trimming cut 6 bases from V and 4 bases from J; bases unmatched to any gene: 7. The CDR3 has 14 amino acids. CDR1 and CDR2 from the germline V gene are MNHEY and SVGAGI.

The J gene is TRBJ1-2, the V gene TRBV6-5; D is perhaps TRBD1 (5 bases). This CDR3 spans 12 amino acids. CDR1 and CDR2 (germline): MNHEY, SVGAGI. Between the trimmed V and J ends, which lost 8 bases and 8 bases, there was a span of 15 bases. The DNA of the CDR3 is TGTGCCAGCCGCAAGGGGTTGGAGGGCTACACCTTC. Its protein product is CASRKGLEGYTF.

V is TRBV12-3 or TRBV12-4 and J is TRBJ2-1, with unresolved D. The CDR3 covers 13 residues. Trimming removed 6 bases at V and 8 bases at J, with 14 bases between. CDR3: CASSKSGVYEQFF. CDR3 coding DNA: TGTGCCAGCAGCAAGTCCGGAGTATATGAGCAGTTCTTC.

The rearrangement links TRBV25-1 to TRBJ2-7; D might be TRBD2 (6 bases). The CDR3 totals 13 residues. Trimming removed 5 bases at V and 6 bases at J, with 14 bases between. Germline V gene sequence: CDR1 MGHDK, CDR2 SYGVNS. CDR3 DNA: TGTGCCAGCAGTCAGGGACTTTTTGGCGAGCAGTACTTC. Encoded protein: CASSQGLFGEQYF.

The chain links TRBV5-1 to TRBJ2-1, with no clear D. Trimming pared 0 bases from V and 4 bases from J, leaving 8 bases between. The CDR3 is 14 amino acids. Germline CDR1 and CDR2: SGHRS and YFSETQ. The CDR3 reads CASSLGQAYNEQFF. The DNA of the CDR3 is TGCGCCAGCAGCTTGGGTCAGGCTTACAATGAGCAGTTCTTC.

The gene calls are TRBV7-2 and TRBJ2-7, with 10 positions matching TRBD1. CDR3 size: 13 residues. The germline CDR1 and CDR2 sequences are SGHTA and FQGNSA. Unmatched junction bases numbered 8, after V lost 5 bases and J lost 10 bases. CDR3: CASSPNRDRGQYF. DNA of the CDR3: TGTGCCAGCAGCCCGAACCGGGACAGGGGCCAGTACTTC.

This chain joins TRBV27 and TRBJ1-1; 8 bases fit TRBD1. Trimming cost V 5 bases and J 0 bases; bases outside gene matches: 2. Germline CDR1 and CDR2: MNHEY and SMNVEV (reference sequence). The CDR3 has 14 amino acids. Here the CDR3 reads CASSVTGVNTEAFF. The CDR3 DNA follows: TGTGCCAGCAGTGTGACAGGGGTGAACACTGAAGCTTTCTTT.

The chain couples TRBV28 to TRBJ1-1; no clear D. Germline assignment: CDR1 MDHEN and CDR2 SYDVKM. CDR3 length equals 15 residues. Between the trimmed V and J ends, which lost 6 bases and 1 base, there was a span of 15 bases. The CDR3: CASRPFGSKNTEAFF. The CDR3 DNA follows: TGTGCCAGCAGACCTTTCGGGAGCAAGAACACTGAAGCTTTCTTT. Full variable domain (remainder filled in from reference TRBV28 and TRBJ1-1): DVKVTQSSRYLVKRTGEKVFLECVQDMDHENMFWYRQDPGLGLRLIYFSYDVKMKEKGDIPEGYSVSREKKERFSLILESASTNQTSMYLCASRPFGSKNTEAFFGQGTRLTVV.

The chain uses TRBV20-1 and TRBJ2-7; 11 bases align to TRBD2. Germline V CDR1 and CDR2: DFQATT, SNEGSKA (reference sequence). CDR3 length: 16 amino acids. The ends lost 3 bases at V and 6 bases at J; junction bases unmatched: 13. CDR3 nucleotides: TGCAGTGCTAGTGGCTCACAACTAGCGGGAGCGTCCGAGCAGTACTTC. This translates into CSASGSQLAGASEQYF.

V gene TRBV7-9 combines with J gene TRBJ2-1; the D gene is possibly TRBD2 (5 bases). Trimming stripped 1 base from V and 2 bases from J, with 12 bases between. Per the germline V gene, CDR1 is SEHNR and CDR2 is FQNEAQ (reference sequence). The CDR3 runs to 16 residues. This chain's CDR3 is CASSLERGNAYNEQFF. The CDR3 bases are TGTGCCAGCAGCTTAGAACGGGGTAATGCCTACAATGAGCAGTTCTTC.

The chain links TRBV7-9 to TRBJ1-3; no clear D gene. Deletions cut 6 bases from V and 5 bases from J, with 11 bases between. Germline V CDR1 and CDR2: SEHNR, FQNEAQ (reference sequence). The CDR3 spans 13 residues. CDR3 sequence: CASREAARNTIYF. The DNA of the CDR3 is TGTGCCAGCAGAGAGGCGGCACGAAACACCATATATTTT.

This chain joins TRBV5-1 and TRBJ2-5; TRBD2 matches 8 bases. The V gene end was trimmed by 1 base and the J gene end by 5 bases; junction bases not matched to a gene: 10. The CDR3 spans 16 residues. Germline assignment: CDR1 SGHRS and CDR2 YFSETQ. CDR3 protein: CASSLNGGAFGETQYF. As DNA, the CDR3 is TGCGCCAGCAGCTTGAACGGGGGGGCCTTCGGGGAGACCCAGTACTTC.

The chain couples TRBV5-4 to TRBJ2-7; D is possibly TRBD1 (6 bases). CDR1 is SGHNT and CDR2 is YYREEE in the germline V gene (reference sequence). The CDR3 covers 16 residues. V was clipped by 2 bases and J by 1 base, with 16 bases between them. The CDR3 coding sequence is TGTGCCAGCAGCTTCGGTCCAGGGGCGGTGTCCTACGAGCAGTACTTC. It yields the protein CASSFGPGAVSYEQYF.

V usage is TRBV6-2 or TRBV6-3 and J usage is TRBJ2-6, with 8 nucleotides matching TRBD1. Germline V lookup: CDR1 MNHEY, CDR2 SVGEGT. The junction had 15 bases not matched to a gene; V was cut back by 2 bases and J by 3 bases. The CDR3 contains 20 residues. The chain's CDR3 is CASSYVRGRGRESGANVLTF. The CDR3 coding sequence is TGTGCCAGCAGTTACGTACGTGGCAGGGGGCGCGAAAGTGGGGCCAACGTCCTGACTTTC.

The chain has TRBV5-5 and TRBJ1-4, with 9 bases that match TRBD1. Trimming at V came to 4 bases and at J to 7 bases, leaving 5 bases not matched to a gene. CDR3 length equals 14 residues. Germline CDR1 reads SGHKS; CDR2 reads YYEKEE (reference sequence). CDR3 amino acids: CASSQQGAREKLFF. The DNA of the CDR3 is TGTGCCAGCAGCCAACAGGGGGCGCGTGAAAAACTGTTTTTT.

This chain links TRBV6-2 or TRBV6-3 with TRBJ1-6; 7 positions agree with TRBD1. Germline assignment: CDR1 MNHEY and CDR2 SVGEGT. With V trimmed by 4 bases and J by 10 bases, 7 bases remained unmatched. The CDR3 extends over 14 amino acids. In DNA, the CDR3 is TGTGCCAGCAGTTTGGGACAGCCTAACTCACCCCTCCACTTT. Translation: CASSLGQPNSPLHF.

The J gene is TRBJ2-7, the V gene TRBV6-1; a possible D gene is TRBD1 (6 bases). The CDR3 has 15 residues. V was shortened by 3 bases and J by 2 bases, with 14 bases between the two germline ends. Germline assignment: CDR1 MNHNS and CDR2 SASEGT. CDR3 sequence reads: CASSEGHTIPYEQYF. As DNA, the CDR3 is TGTGCCAGCAGTGAGGGACACACCATCCCCTACGAGCAGTACTTC.

This clone appeared once. CDR3 nucleotides: TGCAGCGTTGAAGCTGGGCAGAACACCGGGGAGCTGTTTTTT. Its translation: CSVEAGQNTGELFF. V and J are TRBV29-1 and TRBJ2-2; no firm D call. V was pared by 1 base and J by 1 base, with 7 bases between. In germline, CDR1 is SQVTM, CDR2 ANQGSEA. The CDR3 sequence is 14 residues long.

Details on this clone: An end of the junction does not agree with germline; a read error may underlie this. The chain uses TRBV6-1 and TRBJ2-1; 11 bases match TRBD2. Germline V CDR1 and CDR2: MNHNS, SASEGT. The CDR3 is 16 residues long. CDR3 amino acids: CASSEAGGTSGRWQFF. In DNA, the CDR3 is TGTGCCAGCAGCGAAGCGGGGGGAACTAGCGGGAGATGGCAGTTCTTC.

The V gene is TRBV7-2, the J gene TRBJ2-3; D may be TRBD2 (6 bases). Trimming shortened V by 4 bases and J by 2 bases, and 13 bases separated the two germline ends. Per the germline V gene, CDR1 is SGHTA and CDR2 is FQGNSA. The CDR3 is 15 amino acids. CDR3 loop: CASSSGELTTDTQYF. DNA for the CDR3: TGTGCCAGCAGCTCGGGGGAGCTCACCACAGATACGCAGTATTTT.

The chain is built from TRBV19 and TRBJ1-1; no clear D. Germline values: CDR1 LNHDA, CDR2 SQIVND (reference sequence). The germline V and J ends were trimmed by 3 bases and 2 bases, with 13 bases remaining between them. The CDR3 has 15 residues. In nucleotides, the CDR3 is TGTGCCAGTAGTATGAGGATGAAGAAAAACACTGAAGCTTTCTTT. It is translated as CASSMRMKKNTEAFF.

The V gene is TRBV19, the J gene TRBJ1-6; D is perhaps TRBD1 (5 bases). Trimming removed 2 bases at V and 8 bases at J, with 7 bases between. This CDR3 is built from 13 residues. Germline lookup yields CDR1 LNHDA and CDR2 SQIVND (reference sequence). The CDR3 nucleotides are TGTGCCAGTAGTATACGGGGGGATTCACCCCTCCACTTT. Amino acid sequence: CASSIRGDSPLHF.

The chain carries TRBV5-1 and TRBJ1-1; TRBD1 matches at 7 bases. The CDR3 consists of 14 residues. CDR1 is SGHRS and CDR2 is YFSETQ in the germline V gene. V shed 4 bases, J shed 4 bases, and the junction held 7 bases outside the gene matches. The CDR3 loop reads CASSDTGATTEAFF. CDR3 sequence (DNA): TGCGCCAGCAGCGACACAGGGGCGACCACTGAAGCTTTCTTT.

This chain connects TRBV19 to TRBJ1-4, with D perhaps TRBD1 (5 bases). This CDR3 comprises 15 residues. CDR1 is LNHDA and CDR2 is SQIVND in the germline V gene (reference sequence). Trimming removed 3 bases at V and 7 bases at J, with 15 bases between. The CDR3 region is CASSISTASTEKLFF. Here the CDR3 DNA reads TGTGCCAGTAGTATCTCGACAGCCTCTACTGAAAAACTGTTTTTT.

The CDR3 sequence: CASSPSWAQETQYF. The CDR3, as DNA: TGTGCCAGCAGTCCCTCATGGGCCCAAGAGACCCAGTACTTC. The chain uses TRBV7-2 and TRBJ2-5; D unclear. The length of the CDR3 is 14 residues. Germline V lookup: CDR1 SGHTA, CDR2 FQGNSA. V lost 6 bases and J lost 1, with 12 bases in between.